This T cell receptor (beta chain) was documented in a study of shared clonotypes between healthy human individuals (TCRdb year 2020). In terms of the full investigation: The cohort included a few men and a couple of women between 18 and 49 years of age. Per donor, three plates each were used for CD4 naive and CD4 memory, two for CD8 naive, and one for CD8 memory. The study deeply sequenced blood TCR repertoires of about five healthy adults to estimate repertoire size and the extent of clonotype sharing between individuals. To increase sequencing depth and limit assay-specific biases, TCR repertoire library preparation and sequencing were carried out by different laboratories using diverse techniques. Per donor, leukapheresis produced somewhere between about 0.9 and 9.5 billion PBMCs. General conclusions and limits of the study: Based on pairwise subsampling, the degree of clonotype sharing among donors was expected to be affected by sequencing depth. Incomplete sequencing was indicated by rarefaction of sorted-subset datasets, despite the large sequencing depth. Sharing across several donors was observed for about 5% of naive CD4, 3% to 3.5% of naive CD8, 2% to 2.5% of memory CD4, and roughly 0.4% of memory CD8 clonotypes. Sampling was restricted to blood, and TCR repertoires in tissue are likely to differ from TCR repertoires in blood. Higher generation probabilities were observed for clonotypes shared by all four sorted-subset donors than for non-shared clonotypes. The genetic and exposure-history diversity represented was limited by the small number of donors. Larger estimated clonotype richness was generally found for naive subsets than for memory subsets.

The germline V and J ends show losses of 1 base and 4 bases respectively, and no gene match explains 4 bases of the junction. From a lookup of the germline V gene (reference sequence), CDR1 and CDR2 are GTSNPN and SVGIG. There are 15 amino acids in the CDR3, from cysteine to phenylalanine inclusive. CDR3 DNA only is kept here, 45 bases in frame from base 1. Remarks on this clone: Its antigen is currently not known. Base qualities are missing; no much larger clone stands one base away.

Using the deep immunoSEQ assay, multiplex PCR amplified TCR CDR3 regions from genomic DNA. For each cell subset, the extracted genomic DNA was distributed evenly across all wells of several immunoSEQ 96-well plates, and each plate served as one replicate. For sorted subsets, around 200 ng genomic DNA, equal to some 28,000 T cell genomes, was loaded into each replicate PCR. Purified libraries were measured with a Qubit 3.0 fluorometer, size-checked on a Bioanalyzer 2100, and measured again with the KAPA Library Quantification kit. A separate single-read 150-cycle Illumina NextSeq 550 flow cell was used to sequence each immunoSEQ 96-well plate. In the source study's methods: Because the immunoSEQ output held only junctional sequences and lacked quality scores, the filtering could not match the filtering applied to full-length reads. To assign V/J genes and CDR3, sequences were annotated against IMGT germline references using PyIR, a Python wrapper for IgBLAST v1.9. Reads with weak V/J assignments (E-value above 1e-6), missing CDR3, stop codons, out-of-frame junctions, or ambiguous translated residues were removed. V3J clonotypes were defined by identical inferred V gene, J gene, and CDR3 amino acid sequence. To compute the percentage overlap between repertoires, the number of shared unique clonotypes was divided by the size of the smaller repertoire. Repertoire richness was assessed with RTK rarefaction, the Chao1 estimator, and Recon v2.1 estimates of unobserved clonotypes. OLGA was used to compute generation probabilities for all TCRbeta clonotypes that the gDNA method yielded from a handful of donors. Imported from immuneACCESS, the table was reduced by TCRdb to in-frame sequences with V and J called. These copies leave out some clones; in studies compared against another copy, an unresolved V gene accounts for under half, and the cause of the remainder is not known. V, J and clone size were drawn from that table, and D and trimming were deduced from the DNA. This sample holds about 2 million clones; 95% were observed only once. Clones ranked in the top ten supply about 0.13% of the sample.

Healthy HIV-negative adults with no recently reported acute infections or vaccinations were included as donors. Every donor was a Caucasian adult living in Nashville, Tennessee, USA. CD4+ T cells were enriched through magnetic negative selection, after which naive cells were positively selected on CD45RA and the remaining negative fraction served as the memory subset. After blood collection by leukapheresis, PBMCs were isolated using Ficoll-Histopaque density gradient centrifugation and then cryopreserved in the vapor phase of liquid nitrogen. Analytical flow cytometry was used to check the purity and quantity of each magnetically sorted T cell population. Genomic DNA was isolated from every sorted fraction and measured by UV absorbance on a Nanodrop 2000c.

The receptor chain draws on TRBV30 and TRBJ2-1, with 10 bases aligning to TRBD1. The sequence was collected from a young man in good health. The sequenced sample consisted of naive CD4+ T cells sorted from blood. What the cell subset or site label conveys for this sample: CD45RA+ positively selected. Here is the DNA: TGTGCCTGGAGTGAGAGACAGGGGGCGTACAATGAGCAGTTCTTC. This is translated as CAWSERQGAYNEQFF.